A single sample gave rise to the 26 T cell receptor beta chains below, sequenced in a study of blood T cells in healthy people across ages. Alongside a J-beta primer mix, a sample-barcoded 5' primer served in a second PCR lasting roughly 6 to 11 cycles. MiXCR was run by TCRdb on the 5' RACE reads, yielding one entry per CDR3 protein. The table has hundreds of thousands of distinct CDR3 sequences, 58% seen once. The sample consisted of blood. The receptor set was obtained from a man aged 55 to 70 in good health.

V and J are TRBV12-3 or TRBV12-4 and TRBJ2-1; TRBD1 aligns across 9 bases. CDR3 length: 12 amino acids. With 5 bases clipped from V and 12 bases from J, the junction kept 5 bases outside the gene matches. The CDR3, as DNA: TGTGCCAGCAGTGCCACAGGGGGCGGGCAGTTCTTC. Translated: CASSATGGGQFF.

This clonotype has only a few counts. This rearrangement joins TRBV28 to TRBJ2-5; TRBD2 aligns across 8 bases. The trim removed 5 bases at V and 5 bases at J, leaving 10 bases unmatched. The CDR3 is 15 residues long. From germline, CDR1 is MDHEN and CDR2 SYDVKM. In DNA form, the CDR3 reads TGTGCCAGCAGTCCGACGGCGGAGCGGGGGGAGACCCAGTACTTC. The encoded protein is CASSPTAERGETQYF.

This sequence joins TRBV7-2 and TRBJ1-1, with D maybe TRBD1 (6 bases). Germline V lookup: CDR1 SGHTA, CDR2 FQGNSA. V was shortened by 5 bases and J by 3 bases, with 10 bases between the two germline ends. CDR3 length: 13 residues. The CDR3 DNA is TGTGCCAGCAGCAGGGGGATCGACACTGAAGCTTTCTTT. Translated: CASSRGIDTEAFF.

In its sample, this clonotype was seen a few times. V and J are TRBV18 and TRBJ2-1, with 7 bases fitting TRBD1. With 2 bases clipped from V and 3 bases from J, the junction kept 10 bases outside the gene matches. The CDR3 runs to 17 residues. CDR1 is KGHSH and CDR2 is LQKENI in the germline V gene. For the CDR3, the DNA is TGTGCCAGCTCACCATTCATTACAGGGGAAAACTACAATGAGCAGTTCTTC. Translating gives CASSPFITGENYNEQFF.

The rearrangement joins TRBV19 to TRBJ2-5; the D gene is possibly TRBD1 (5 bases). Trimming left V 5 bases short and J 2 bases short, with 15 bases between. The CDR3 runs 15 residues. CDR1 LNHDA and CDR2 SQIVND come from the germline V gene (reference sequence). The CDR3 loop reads CASSPRRQSQETQYF. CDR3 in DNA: TGTGCCAGTAGTCCCCGGAGACAGTCTCAAGAGACCCAGTACTTC. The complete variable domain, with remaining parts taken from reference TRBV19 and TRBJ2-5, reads DGGITQSPKYLFRKEGQNVTLSCEQNLNHDAMYWYRQDPGQGLRLIYYSQIVNDFQKGDIAEGYSVSREKKESFPLTVTSAQKNPTAFYLCASSPRRQSQETQYFGPGTRLLVL.

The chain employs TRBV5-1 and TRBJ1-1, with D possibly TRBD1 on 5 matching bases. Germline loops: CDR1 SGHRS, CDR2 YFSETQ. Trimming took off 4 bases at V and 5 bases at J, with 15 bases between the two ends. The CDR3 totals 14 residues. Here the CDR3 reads CASSLGTQGTEAFF. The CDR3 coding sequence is TGCGCCAGCAGCCTCGGGACCCAGGGTACTGAAGCTTTCTTT.

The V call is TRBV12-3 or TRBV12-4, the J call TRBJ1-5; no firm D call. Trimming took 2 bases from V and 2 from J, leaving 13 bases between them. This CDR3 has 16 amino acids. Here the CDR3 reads CASSLYTSRGNQPQHF. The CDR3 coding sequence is TGTGCCAGCAGTTTATATACGTCCAGAGGCAATCAGCCCCAGCATTTT.

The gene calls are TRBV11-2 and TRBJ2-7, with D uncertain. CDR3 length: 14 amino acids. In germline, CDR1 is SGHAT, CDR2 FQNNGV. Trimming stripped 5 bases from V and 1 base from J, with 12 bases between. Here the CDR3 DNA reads TGTGCCAGCAGCCCTGGACCGAATTCCTACGAGCAGTACTTC. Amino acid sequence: CASSPGPNSYEQYF.

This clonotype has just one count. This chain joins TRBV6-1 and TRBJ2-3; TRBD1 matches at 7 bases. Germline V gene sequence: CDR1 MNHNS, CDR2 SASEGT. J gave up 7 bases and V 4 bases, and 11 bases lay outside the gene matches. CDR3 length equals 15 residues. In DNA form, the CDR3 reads TGTGCCAGCAGTGTCCGGGACAGAGAAGGTTATACGCAGTATTTT. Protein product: CASSVRDREGYTQYF.

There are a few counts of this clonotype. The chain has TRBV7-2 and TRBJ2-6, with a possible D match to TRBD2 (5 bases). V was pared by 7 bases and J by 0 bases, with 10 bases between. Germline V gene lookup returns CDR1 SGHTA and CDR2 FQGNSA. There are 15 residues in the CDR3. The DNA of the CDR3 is TGTGCCAGCACCAAACGGGACTCTGGGGCCAACGTCCTGACTTTC. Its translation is CASTKRDSGANVLTF.

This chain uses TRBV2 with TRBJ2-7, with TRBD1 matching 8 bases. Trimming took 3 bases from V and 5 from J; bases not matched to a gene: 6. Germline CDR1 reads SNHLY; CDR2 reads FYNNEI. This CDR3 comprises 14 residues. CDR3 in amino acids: CASSEWTGSNEQYF. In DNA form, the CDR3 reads TGTGCCAGCAGTGAGTGGACAGGGAGCAACGAGCAGTACTTC.

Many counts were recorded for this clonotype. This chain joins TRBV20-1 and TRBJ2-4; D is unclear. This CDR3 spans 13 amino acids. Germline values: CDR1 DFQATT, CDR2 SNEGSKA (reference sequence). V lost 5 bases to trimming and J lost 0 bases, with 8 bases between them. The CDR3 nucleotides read TGCAGTGCTCTCGCAGAAGCCAAAAACATTCAGTACTTC. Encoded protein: CSALAEAKNIQYF.

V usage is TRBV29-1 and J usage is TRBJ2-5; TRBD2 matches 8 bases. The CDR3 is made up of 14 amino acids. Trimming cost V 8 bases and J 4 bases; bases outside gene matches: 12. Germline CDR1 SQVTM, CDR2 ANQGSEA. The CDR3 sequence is CSLRDSSGRETQYF. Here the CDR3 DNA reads TGCAGCCTTAGGGACTCTAGCGGGCGAGAGACCCAGTACTTC.

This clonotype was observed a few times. For the CDR3, the DNA is TGTGCCAGCAGCGAAGGGGGGGGCACAGATACGCAGTATTTT. Its translation: CASSEGGGTDTQYF. The chain combines TRBV11-2 with TRBJ2-3; TRBD2 might be the D (7 bases). The V gene lost 5 bases and the J gene lost 1 base, with 10 bases spanning the gap. Per germline, CDR1 SGHAT and CDR2 FQNNGV. This CDR3 comprises 14 residues. Complete variable domain (other parts from reference TRBV11-2 and TRBJ2-3): EAGVAQSPRYKIIEKRQSVAFWCNPISGHATLYWYQQILGQGPKLLIQFQNNGVVDDSQLPKDRFSAERLKGVDSTLKIQPAKLEDSAVYLCASSEGGGTDTQYFGPGTRLTVL.

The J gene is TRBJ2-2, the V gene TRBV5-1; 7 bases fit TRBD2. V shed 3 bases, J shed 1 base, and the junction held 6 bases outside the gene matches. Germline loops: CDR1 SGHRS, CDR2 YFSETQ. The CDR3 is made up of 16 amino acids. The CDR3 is CASSWTTSQNTGELFF. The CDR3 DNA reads TGCGCCAGCAGCTGGACGACTAGCCAGAACACCGGGGAGCTGTTTTTT. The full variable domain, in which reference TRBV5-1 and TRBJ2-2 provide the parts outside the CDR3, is KAGVTQTPRYLIKTRGQQVTLSCSPISGHRSVSWYQQTPGQGLQFLFEYFSETQRNKGNFPGRFSGRQFSNSRSEMNVSTLELGDSALYLCASSWTTSQNTGELFFGEGSRLTVL.

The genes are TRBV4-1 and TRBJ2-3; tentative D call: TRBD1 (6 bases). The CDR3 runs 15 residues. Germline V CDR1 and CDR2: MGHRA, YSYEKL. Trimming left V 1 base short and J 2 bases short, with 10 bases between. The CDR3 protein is CASSQGQAFTDTQYF. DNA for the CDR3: TGCGCCAGCAGCCAAGGACAGGCTTTCACAGATACGCAGTATTTT.

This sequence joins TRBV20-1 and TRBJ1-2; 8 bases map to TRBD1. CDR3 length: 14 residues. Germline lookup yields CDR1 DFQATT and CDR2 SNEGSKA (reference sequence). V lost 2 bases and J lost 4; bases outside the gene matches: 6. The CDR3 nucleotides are TGCAGTGCTAGACACTTTGGACAGGGCTATGGCTACACCTTC. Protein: CSARHFGQGYGYTF.

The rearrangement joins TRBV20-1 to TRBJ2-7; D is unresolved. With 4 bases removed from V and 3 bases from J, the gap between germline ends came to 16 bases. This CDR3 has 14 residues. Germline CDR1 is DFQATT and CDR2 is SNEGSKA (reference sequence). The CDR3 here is CSATPVRGRYEQYF. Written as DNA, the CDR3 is TGCAGTGCTACCCCCGTCAGAGGCCGCTACGAGCAGTACTTC.

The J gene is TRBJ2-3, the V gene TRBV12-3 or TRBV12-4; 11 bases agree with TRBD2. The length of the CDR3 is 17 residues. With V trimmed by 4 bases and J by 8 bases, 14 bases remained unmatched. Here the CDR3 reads CASSYPGLADPMGTQYF. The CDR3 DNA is TGTGCCAGCAGTTACCCGGGACTAGCGGACCCCATGGGTACGCAGTATTTT.

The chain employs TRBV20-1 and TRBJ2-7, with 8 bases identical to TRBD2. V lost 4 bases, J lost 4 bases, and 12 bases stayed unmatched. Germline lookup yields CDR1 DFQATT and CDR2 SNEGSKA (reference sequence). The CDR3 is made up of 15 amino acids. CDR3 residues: CSATGSSGGGYEQYF. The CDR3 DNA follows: TGCAGTGCTACTGGCTCCAGCGGGGGAGGATACGAGCAGTACTTC.

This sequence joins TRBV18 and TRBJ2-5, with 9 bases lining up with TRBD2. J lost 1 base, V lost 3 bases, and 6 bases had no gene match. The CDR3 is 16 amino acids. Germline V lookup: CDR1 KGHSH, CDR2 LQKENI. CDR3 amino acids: CASSPTAGGFQETQYF. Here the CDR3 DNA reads TGTGCCAGCTCACCCACAGCGGGGGGCTTCCAAGAGACCCAGTACTTC. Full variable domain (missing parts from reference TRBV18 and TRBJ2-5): NAGVMQNPRHLVRRRGQEARLRCSPMKGHSHVYWYRQLPEEGLKFMVYLQKENIIDESGMPKERFSAEFPKEGPSILRIQQVVRGDSAAYFCASSPTAGGFQETQYFGPGTRLLVL.

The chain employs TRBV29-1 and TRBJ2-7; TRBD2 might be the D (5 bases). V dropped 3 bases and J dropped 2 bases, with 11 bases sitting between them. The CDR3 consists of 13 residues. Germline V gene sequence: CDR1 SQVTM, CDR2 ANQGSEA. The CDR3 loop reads CSVEAGAPYEQYF. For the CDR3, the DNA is TGCAGCGTTGAGGCGGGTGCTCCCTACGAGCAGTACTTC.

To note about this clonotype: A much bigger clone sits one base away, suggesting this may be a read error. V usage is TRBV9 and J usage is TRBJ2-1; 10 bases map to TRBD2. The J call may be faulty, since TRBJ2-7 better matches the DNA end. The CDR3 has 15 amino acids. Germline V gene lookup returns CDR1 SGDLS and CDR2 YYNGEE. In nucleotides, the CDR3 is TGTGCCAGCAGCGGAGCGGGGGGGTTCTACAATGAGCAGTACTTC. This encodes CASSGAGGFYNEQYF.

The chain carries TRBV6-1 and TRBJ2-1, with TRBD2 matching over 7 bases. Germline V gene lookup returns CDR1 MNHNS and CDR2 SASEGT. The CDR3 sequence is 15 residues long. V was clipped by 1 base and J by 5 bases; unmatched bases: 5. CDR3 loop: CASSEVGGGNNEQFF. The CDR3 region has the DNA TGTGCCAGCAGTGAAGTGGGGGGGGGAAACAATGAGCAGTTCTTC.

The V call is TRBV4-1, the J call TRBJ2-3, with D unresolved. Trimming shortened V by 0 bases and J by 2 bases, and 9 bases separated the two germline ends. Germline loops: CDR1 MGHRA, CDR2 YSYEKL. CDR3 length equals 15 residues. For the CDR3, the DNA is TGCGCCAGCAGCCAAGAGAAGGCCTACACAGATACGCAGTATTTT. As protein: CASSQEKAYTDTQYF.

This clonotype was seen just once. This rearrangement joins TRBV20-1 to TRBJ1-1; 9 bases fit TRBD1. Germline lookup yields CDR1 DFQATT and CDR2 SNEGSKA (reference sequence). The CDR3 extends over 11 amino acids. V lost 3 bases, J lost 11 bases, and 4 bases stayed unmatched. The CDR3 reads CSASPGQGAFF. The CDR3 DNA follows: TGCAGTGCTAGCCCGGGACAGGGCGCTTTCTTT.